This T cell receptor (beta chain) was documented in a study of T-cell reconstitution after alpha-beta-depleted transplantation in children. General observations from the study: Newly made T cells mostly supplied T-cell counts and diversity one year after transplant. Expanded graft clones, several hundred of them, were reportedly the source of alpha-beta T cells about two months after transplant.

In its sample, this clonotype was seen many times. What it recognizes is unknown. TCRbeta library preparation incorporated unique molecular identifiers. TCRdb re-derived calls from the PCR reads in MiXCR, one entry per CDR3 protein. Of about 100,000 distinct CDR3 sequences listed, approximately 6.6% were seen once; the top ten hold 23%. This specimen was PBMCs, mostly from graft donor cells, taken 360 days after TCRalphabeta/CD19-depleted stem cell transplant. The source is a male patient between 2 and 15 years old who had a stem cell transplant for acute lymphoblastic leukemia, so the T cells may come from the graft donor.

This CDR3 is CASSFSGGLQFF. The DNA of the CDR3 is TGTGCCAGCAGCTTTAGCGGGGGGCTGCAGTTCTTC. V is TRBV9 and J is TRBJ2-1; 10 nucleotides agree with TRBD2. Germline V CDR1 and CDR2: SGDLS, YYNGEE. There are 12 residues in the CDR3. J gave up 12 bases and V 4 bases, and 4 bases lay outside the gene matches.